This T cell receptor beta chain came from a study of T-cell memory formation after mild COVID-19. Overall study results and limits: Day 15 to 85 contracting clones showed balanced CD4/CD8; day 15 to 37 expanders favored CD4+. Whether second-wave clones peaking at day 37 were SARS-CoV-2 specific went unconfirmed. Memory cells collected pre-infection included some clones that later responded, suggesting cross-reactive memory joined.

In regard to this clonotype: Its matching antigen is unknown.

Using constant-segment primers, 5'RACE produced TCR alpha and TCR beta cDNA libraries carrying sample barcodes and UMIs. TCRdb re-analysed the 5' RACE reads in MiXCR, keeping a single row per CDR3 protein. The table lists approximately 260,000 distinct CDR3 sequences, approximately 16% of them singletons. The specimen was PBMCs or a T cell subset sorted from them (not recorded which). The receptor was isolated from a man between 18 and 29 years old who had mild COVID-19 (a few samples of this study predate the infection). Cell type and time point are not known.

Here the CDR3 DNA reads TGTGCCAGCAGCGCACTAGCGGGCGACAGACCAGGAGAGACCCAGTACTTC. This translates into CASSALAGDRPGETQYF. The V and J genes are TRBV9 and TRBJ2-5; 9 bases are shared with TRBD2. V lost 3 bases and J lost 4; bases outside the gene matches: 13. Germline loops: CDR1 SGDLS, CDR2 YYNGEE. CDR3 length: 17 residues.